The present T cell receptor (beta chain) was sequenced within a study of shared clonotypes between healthy human individuals. V lost 3 bases to trimming and J lost 4 bases; unmatched junction nucleotides: 2. Germline lookup yields CDR1 SNHLY and CDR2 FYNNEI. This CDR3 comprises 14 residues. Data came from immunoSEQ multiplex PCR; TCRdb stores just in-frame clones and leaves some out. The sample includes about 2.4 million clones, around 90% seen only once; the top ten take 0.11% to 0.15%. Sequencing was carried out using naive CD4+ T cells sorted from blood. The subset: CD45RA+ positively selected. This clonotype originated in a man aged 18 to 29 in good health. The V and J genes are TRBV2 and TRBJ2-2; 7 bases agree with TRBD1. The CDR3 DNA reads TGTGCCAGCAGTGACGACAGGGTCACCGGGGAGCTGTTTTTT. Translated: CASSDDRVTGELFF.